Listed below are T cell receptor beta chains from one sample, sequenced in a study of blood T cell repertoires in COVID-19. TCRdb keeps only in-frame clones here, not all; method: immunoSEQ multiplex PCR. The data hold approximately 290,000 clones, with 75% to 90% observed a single time. Sequencing was done on a sample of peripheral blood. Source of these receptors: a man aged 25-40 years with acute or convalescent COVID-19. Each CDR3 is given with its conserved first and last residue. The D gene is left open where the match is weak. Size is omitted from some rows. Given values are once, few, many or a class for expanded clones.

j_gene | d_gene | v_gene | abundance | CDR3nt | CDR3aa
TRBJ1-3 | . | TRBV29-1 | . | TGCAGCGTTGGAGGACAGTCCTCTGGAAACACCATATATTTT | CSVGGQSSGNTIYF
TRBJ1-2 | TRBD1 | TRBV23-1 | . | TGCGCCAGCAGCCGTGGACAGGCTTATGGCTACACCTTC | CASSRGQAYGYTF
TRBJ1-2 | . | TRBV6-4 | . | TGTGCCAGCAGTGACCGGCCTGGGCAGGGGTATGGCTACACCTTC | CASSDRPGQGYGYTF
TRBJ1-2 | TRBD1 | TRBV10-3 | . | TGTGCCATCAGTGAGTCGACAGGGTTCGCCTATGGCTACACCTTC | CAISESTGFAYGYTF
TRBJ2-1 | TRBD1 | TRBV30 | . | TGTGCCTGGAGTAATCGACAGGGGTTCGAGCAGTTCTTC | CAWSNRQGFEQFF
TRBJ2-7 | TRBD2 | TRBV5-5 | . | TGTGCCAGCAGTATCACTAGCGGGAGCTACGAGCAGTACTTC | CASSITSGSYEQYF
TRBJ1-5 | TRBD1 | TRBV27 | . | TGTGCCAGCAGTTTAACACGGGACAGGGTCAATCAGCCCCAGCATTTT | CASSLTRDRVNQPQHF
TRBJ2-7 | . | TRBV4-2 | . | TGTGCCAGCAGCCAAGATAGCCAGGGGAGCTCCTACGAGCAGTACTTC | CASSQDSQGSSYEQYF
TRBJ2-7 | TRBD1 | TRBV5-1 | . | TGCGCCAGCAGCTTGGGACAGGGGGCGCTTATCGAGCAGTACTTC | CASSLGQGALIEQYF
TRBJ2-7 | TRBD2 | TRBV27 | once | TGTGCCAGCAGCCCGCTTGCTAGCGGGGTATACGAGCAGTACTTC | CASSPLASGVYEQYF
TRBJ2-3 | TRBD1 | TRBV6-5 | . | TGTGCCAGCAGTTCCGGGACAGGGGTCACAGATACGCAGTATTTT | CASSSGTGVTDTQYF
TRBJ1-3 | TRBD1 | TRBV28 | once | TGTGCCAGCAGTTTAGGAACAGGGGCGAGGGGAAACACCATATATTTT | CASSLGTGARGNTIYF
TRBJ1-1 | . | TRBV6-5 | . | TGTGCCAGCAAGATCGGACAGTCTAACACTGAAGCTTTCTTT | CASKIGQSNTEAFF
TRBJ1-4 | . | TRBV12-3/TRBV12-4 | . | TGTGCCAGCAGTTTAGGGCAAAATGAAAAACTGTTTTTT | CASSLGQNEKLFF
TRBJ1-1 | . | TRBV5-1 | once | TGCGCCAGCAGCCCGACAGCCATACGAGTAGTCACTGAAGCTTTCTTT | CASSPTAIRVVTEAFF
TRBJ1-3 | . | TRBV7-2 | . | TGTGCCAGCAGCAGAAGGGCGTCCGACTACTCTGGAAACACCATATATTTT | CASSRRASDYSGNTIYF
TRBJ2-7 | TRBD2 | TRBV5-5 | . | TGTGCCAGCAGCTGGGCGGGAGCCTACGAGCAGTACTTC | CASSWAGAYEQYF
TRBJ1-1 | TRBD1 | TRBV18 | once | TGTGCCAGCTCCCCGGGGACAGAGAACACTGAAGCTTTCTTT | CASSPGTENTEAFF
TRBJ2-5 | TRBD2 | TRBV4-1 | once | TGCGCCAGCAGCTCCCGACTAGCGGGGGGGATTATGGAAGAGACCCAGTACTTC | CASSSRLAGGIMEETQYF
TRBJ2-1 | . | TRBV19 | . | TGTGCCAGTAGTCCGGACAGCGGGGTTGGCAATGAGCAGTTCTTC | CASSPDSGVGNEQFF
TRBJ1-5 | TRBD1 | TRBV5-1 | . | TGCGCCAGCAGTTCCGGGACAGATGATCAGCCCCAGCATTTT | CASSSGTDDQPQHF
TRBJ2-5 | . | TRBV11-2 | . | TGTGCCAGCAGCTTAACGGCCCGGGGAGGTCAAGAGACCCAGTACTTC | CASSLTARGGQETQYF
TRBJ1-2 | TRBD1 | TRBV27 | . | TGTGCCAGCAGGAGGGGACAGGGGGCCTATGGCTACACCTTC | CASRRGQGAYGYTF
TRBJ2-7 | . | TRBV5-1 | . | TGCGCCAGCAGCTTCAAGACAGGAACCTACGAGCAGTACTTC | CASSFKTGTYEQYF
TRBJ1-2 | TRBD1 | TRBV3-1/TRBV3-2 | once | TGTGCCAGCAGCCACGCCAGGGGGTCTCACTATGGCTACACCTTC | CASSHARGSHYGYTF
TRBJ1-4 | . | TRBV19 | . | TGTGCCAGTAGTCTCCTGTCCGGGACACTCGATGAAAAACTGTTTTTT | CASSLLSGTLDEKLFF
TRBJ1-3 | . | TRBV19 | . | TGTGCCAGTAGTATAGATAACGGCGAGGTGGGTGGAAACACCATATATTTT | CASSIDNGEVGGNTIYF
TRBJ2-3 | . | TRBV10-1 | . | TGCGCCAGCAGTGAGTCCGGGATCACAGATACGCAGTATTTT | CASSESGITDTQYF
TRBJ2-1 | TRBD2 | TRBV5-1 | . | TGCGCCAGCAGCCTCCCGGGACTAGCGGGAGGGGGGTACAATGAGCAGTTCTTC | CASSLPGLAGGGYNEQFF
TRBJ2-1 | TRBD2 | TRBV7-8 | . | TGTGCCAGCAGCCCGGGGGGAGGGCAGTTCTTC | CASSPGGGQFF
TRBJ1-6 | . | TRBV21-1 | . | TGTGCCAGCAGCAACCTGCTCGGAGGGGATAATTCACCCCTCCACTTT | CASSNLLGGDNSPLHF
TRBJ2-7 | TRBD1 | TRBV5-5 | . | TGTGCCAGCAGCTTTCTGACAGGGGTCACCTACGAGCAGTACTTC | CASSFLTGVTYEQYF
TRBJ2-7 | TRBD1 | TRBV9 | . | TGTGCCAGCAGCCCCGGGACAGGATTAGGGGAGCAGTACTTC | CASSPGTGLGEQYF
TRBJ1-6 | TRBD1 | TRBV30 | . | TGTGCCTGTACGAGGACAGGGGGATCACCCCTCCACTTT | CACTRTGGSPLHF
TRBJ2-2 | TRBD2 | TRBV15 | . | TGTGCCACCAGCAGTGGGACTAGCGGGAGAACCGGGGAGCTGTTTTTT | CATSSGTSGRTGELFF
TRBJ2-3 | . | TRBV6-5 | . | TGTGCCAGCAGCCCCCGGAGGGGCAGTACAGATACGCAGTATTTT | CASSPRRGSTDTQYF